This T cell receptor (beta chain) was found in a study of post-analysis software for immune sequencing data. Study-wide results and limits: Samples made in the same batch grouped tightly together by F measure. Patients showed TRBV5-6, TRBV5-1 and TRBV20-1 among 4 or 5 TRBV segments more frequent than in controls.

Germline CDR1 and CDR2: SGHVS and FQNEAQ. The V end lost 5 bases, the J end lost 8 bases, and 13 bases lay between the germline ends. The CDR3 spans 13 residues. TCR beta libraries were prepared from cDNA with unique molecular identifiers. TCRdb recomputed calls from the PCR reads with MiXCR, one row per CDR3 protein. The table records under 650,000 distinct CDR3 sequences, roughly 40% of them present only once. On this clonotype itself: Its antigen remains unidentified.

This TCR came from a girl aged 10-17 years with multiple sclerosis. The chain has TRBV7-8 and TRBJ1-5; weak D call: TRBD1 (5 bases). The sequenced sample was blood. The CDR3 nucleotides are TGTGCCAGCAGCCTCTGGGGCCGGGAGCCCCAGCATTTT. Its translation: CASSLWGREPQHF.